The rows below give T cell receptor beta chains drawn from one sample of a study of blood T cell repertoires in COVID-19. Some clones are missing from TCRdb's copy, which holds only in-frame ones; the method was immunoSEQ multiplex PCR. The table includes roughly 250,000 clones, 84% detected once. Sequenced: peripheral blood. The receptors shown here come from a human donor in a cohort sampled during active COVID-19. Both conserved end residues are part of each CDR3. A D gene is named only where the DNA matches it firmly. For some rows the clone size is stated as once, few or many, or as a class when expanded; others skip it.

-,TRBJ1-4,TRBV5-1,15,-,TGCGCCAGCAGCCTCGGCGACAGGACTAATGAAAAACTGTTTTTT,CASSLGDRTNEKLFF
-,TRBJ1-2,TRBV6-6,13,-,TGTGCCAGCTCAGAGGACACAAACTATGGCTACACCTTC,CASSEDTNYGYTF
TRBD2,TRBJ2-5,TRBV5-6,19,-,TGTGCCAGCAGCTTGGGGCGGACTAGCGGGAGCCCCGGGTGGGAGACCCAGTACTTC,CASSLGRTSGSPGWETQYF
-,TRBJ2-3,TRBV7-9,15,-,TGTGCCAGCAGTGACAGGTTAACTAGCACAGATACGCAGTATTTT,CASSDRLTSTDTQYF
TRBD1,TRBJ1-1,TRBV18,15,-,TGTGCCAGCTCACCAGTCGACAGGGGAAACACTGAAGCTTTCTTT,CASSPVDRGNTEAFF
-,TRBJ2-5,TRBV7-8,13,few,TGTGCCAGCAGCTTAGGGCCGGGGGAGACCCAGTACTTC,CASSLGPGETQYF
TRBD1,TRBJ2-2,TRBV6-5,13,-,TGTGCCTCCGCGGACAGGGCGCCCGGGGAGCTGTTTTTT,CASADRAPGELFF
TRBD2,TRBJ2-7,TRBV13,16,few,TGTGCCAGCAGCTCTCCCGTAGCGGGAGGTGCCTACGAGCAGTACTTC,CASSSPVAGGAYEQYF
TRBD2,TRBJ2-2,TRBV5-1,15,-,TGCGCCAGCAGCGGAACCCGGCTAGCGGGATTGGAGCTGTTTTTT,CASSGTRLAGLELFF
-,TRBJ2-5,TRBV5-1,15,-,TGCGCCAGCAGCTTGGGTGGCAGGAACCAAGAGACCCAGTACTTC,CASSLGGRNQETQYF
TRBD1,TRBJ2-2,TRBV24-1,14,-,TGTGCCACCAGTGATGGTCAGGGGGCGGGGGAGCTGTTTTTT,CATSDGQGAGELFF
-,TRBJ1-5,TRBV5-4,15,once,TGTGCCAGCAGCTTGGCTGGGGGCAGCAATCAGCCCCAGCATTTT,CASSLAGGSNQPQHF
TRBD2,TRBJ2-5,TRBV7-2,18,-,TGTGCCAGCAGCGTGATCGCGACGAGCGGGGGGGTCCGTGGGACCCAGTACTTC,CASSVIATSGGVRGTQYF
-,TRBJ1-6,TRBV18,16,-,TGTGCCAGCTCACCCCTTGGGCGGGGTGCCAATTCACCCCTCCACTTT,CASSPLGRGANSPLHF
-,TRBJ2-3,TRBV5-1,14,-,TGCGCCAGCAGCTTACGAGCGGCTATGGATACGCAGTATTTT,CASSLRAAMDTQYF
-,TRBJ1-2,TRBV12-3/TRBV12-4,13,-,TGTGCCACTGGGGCCGCGGGAAACTATGGCTACACCTTC,CATGAAGNYGYTF
TRBD2,TRBJ2-1,TRBV7-3,17,-,TGTGCCAGCAGCTTACTAGGTCCCGGGAGGGCGGACAATGAGCAGTTCTTC,CASSLLGPGRADNEQFF
-,TRBJ2-1,TRBV9,15,-,TGTGCCAGCAGCGTAGGGCCTGTTTCCCATAATGAGCAGTTCTTC,CASSVGPVSHNEQFF
-,TRBJ2-3,TRBV5-1,15,-,TGCGCCAGCAGCCAGACAGGAGGTGGCACAGATACGCAGTATTTT,CASSQTGGGTDTQYF
TRBD2,TRBJ2-1,TRBV9,15,-,TGTGCCAGCAGCGATAGCGGGAGCTCCTACAATGAGCAGTTCTTC,CASSDSGSSYNEQFF
TRBD1,TRBJ2-1,TRBV7-8,18,-,TGTGCCAGCAGCCCACCGGGACAGGGATTGGGGACTCGGAATGAGCAGTTCTTC,CASSPPGQGLGTRNEQFF
TRBD1,TRBJ1-6,TRBV6-7,17,-,TGTGCCAGCAGTTACTCGAAACAGGGGGGATATAATTCACCCCTCCACTTT,CASSYSKQGGYNSPLHF
TRBD1,TRBJ1-5,TRBV28,16,-,TGTGCCAGCAGTCTGCCTGGGGACAGGGGCTATCAGCCCCAGCATTTT,CASSLPGDRGYQPQHF
-,TRBJ2-1,TRBV27,14,-,TGTGCCAGCAGTTTCGACAATTTGTACAATGAGCAGTTCTTC,CASSFDNLYNEQFF
-,TRBJ2-1,TRBV5-1,14,-,TGCGCCAGCAGCTTTAGCGGTGGCGGTAATGAGCAGTTCTTC,CASSFSGGGNEQFF
-,TRBJ1-5,TRBV7-9,14,-,TGTGCCAGCAGGGGTAAGGGGCCCAATCAGCCCCAGCATTTT,CASRGKGPNQPQHF
-,TRBJ1-1,TRBV19,13,many,TGTGCCAGTAGAGGGGCGATGAACACTGAAGCTTTCTTT,CASRGAMNTEAFF
TRBD1,TRBJ1-2,TRBV18,14,few,TGTGCCAGCTCACCGGACAGGGTCCGACATGGCTACACCTTC,CASSPDRVRHGYTF
-,TRBJ2-2,TRBV5-1,15,-,TGCGCCAGCAGCTTGGAAGCTAGGCCCACCGGGGAGCTGTTTTTT,CASSLEARPTGELFF
-,TRBJ2-7,TRBV19,12,-,TGTGCCAGTTCCCGGAGGGGTTACGAGCAGTACTTC,CASSRRGYEQYF
-,TRBJ2-1,TRBV6-6,13,few,TGTGCCAGCAGTTACTCTTTAGACAATGAGCAGTTCTTC,CASSYSLDNEQFF
-,TRBJ1-2,TRBV11-2,19,-,TGTGCCAGCAGCTTGTGGGTCATCGGTATGACAGCCAGGAACTATGGCTACACCTTC,CASSLWVIGMTARNYGYTF
TRBD2,TRBJ2-1,TRBV19,15,-,TGTGCCAGTAGTGATTGGGGAGGGCCCGGCAATGAGCAGTTCTTC,CASSDWGGPGNEQFF
TRBD1,TRBJ1-1,TRBV6-6,16,-,TGTGCCAGCAGCCCCCGGGACAGGGGCGTGAACACTGAAGCTTTCTTT,CASSPRDRGVNTEAFF
-,TRBJ2-7,TRBV18,13,-,TGTGCCAGCTCACCACCGCCCGGGGGCGAGCAGTACTTC,CASSPPPGGEQYF
TRBD2,TRBJ2-7,TRBV4-2,15,-,TGTGCCAGCAGCCAAGCGGGGGGGCCGGGCTACGAGCAGTACTTC,CASSQAGGPGYEQYF
-,TRBJ1-4,TRBV28,19,-,TGTGCCAGCAGTTTTTCCCTCAAGGGGCGATCCCTGGCTAATGAAAAACTGTTTTTT,CASSFSLKGRSLANEKLFF
TRBD1,TRBJ1-2,TRBV28,16,-,TGTGCCAGCAGTTTATGGGCGGGTGGACAGGCTCTTGGCTACACCTTC,CASSLWAGGQALGYTF
-,TRBJ2-7,TRBV6-5,15,-,TGTGCCAGCAGTTATCACCGAGACAGCCCATACGAGCAGTACTTC,CASSYHRDSPYEQYF
TRBD2,TRBJ2-3,TRBV2,14,-,TGTGCCAGCAGTGTTAGCGGGGGGACAGATACGCAGTATTTT,CASSVSGGTDTQYF
TRBD2,TRBJ2-2,TRBV3-1/TRBV3-2,16,-,TGTGCCAGCAGCCAGGGACTAGTGGGGCCTATCGGGGAGCTGTTTTTT,CASSQGLVGPIGELFF
-,TRBJ1-5,TRBV12-5,12,-,TGTGCTAGTGGGCAGGGAAGTCAGCCCCAGCATTTT,CASGQGSQPQHF
TRBD1,TRBJ2-1,TRBV5-8,16,-,TGTGCCAGCAGTTCTCTGGGGACAGGGGCTTACAATGAGCAGTTCTTC,CASSSLGTGAYNEQFF
-,TRBJ2-6,TRBV6-1,17,few,TGTGCCAGCAGTGCCTCTCCTACTAGATCTGGGGCCAACGTCCTGACTTTC,CASSASPTRSGANVLTF
-,TRBJ2-2,TRBV9,16,-,TGTGCCAGCAGCGTAGTGCCGGTAACGCTGTCCGGGGAGCTGTTTTTT,CASSVVPVTLSGELFF
TRBD1,TRBJ1-2,TRBV15,16,-,TGTGCCACCAGCAGAGAAAACAGGGGGCGCGACTATGGCTACACCTTC,CATSRENRGRDYGYTF
-,TRBJ1-1,TRBV9,15,once,TGTGCCAGCAGCACTAGGCCGGGACACCTGTATGAAGCTTTCTTT,CASSTRPGHLYEAFF
-,TRBJ1-2,TRBV9,13,-,TGTGCCAGCAGCCCCGGAACAGCTTGGGGCTACACCTTC,CASSPGTAWGYTF